Each of the 27 T cell receptor beta chains below was sequenced from the same sample in a study of cytomegalovirus exposure and HLA in healthy donors. The PCR contained 60 Vbeta and 13 Jbeta primers. This table comes from immunoSEQ multiplex PCR, and its TCRdb copy is limited to in-frame clones, with some not included. The sample includes approximately 100,000 clones, around two thirds of them seen just once. The specimen was PBMCs. All receptors derive from a man in his thirties or forties in good health and CMV-seropositive.

The sample holds a few counts of this clone. This chain joins TRBV5-1 and TRBJ2-5; TRBD2 matches at 9 bases. The CDR3 sequence is 15 residues long. Germline loops: CDR1 SGHRS, CDR2 YFSETQ. The trim removed 4 bases at V and 4 bases at J, leaving 8 bases unmatched. CDR3 sequence reads: CASSQRGAGGETQYF. The CDR3 DNA reads TGCGCCAGCAGCCAAAGGGGAGCGGGAGGAGAGACCCAGTACTTC.

The chain combines TRBV10-3 with TRBJ2-5, with D possibly matching TRBD2 (6 bases). Germline CDR1 reads ENHRY; CDR2 reads SYGVKD. Trimming removed 4 bases from V and 2 bases from J, with 8 bases in between. The CDR3 is 13 amino acids. CDR3 protein: CAISGGRQETQYF. The CDR3 coding sequence is TGTGCCATCAGTGGAGGGAGGCAAGAGACCCAGTACTTC.

This clone was seen a few times. V is TRBV20-1 and J is TRBJ2-7; D may be TRBD2 (6 bases). Deletions cut 0 bases from V and 12 bases from J, with 12 bases between. The V gene's germline CDR1 is DFQATT and CDR2 SNEGSKA (reference sequence). The CDR3 is 11 amino acids. The CDR3 protein is CSAREGGRRYF. CDR3 sequence (DNA): TGCAGTGCTAGAGAGGGGGGTCGGCGGTACTTC.

This clone was counted only a few times. V is TRBV29-1 and J is TRBJ1-1, with D tentatively TRBD1 (5 bases). CDR3 length: 13 residues. Trimming cost V 6 bases and J 5 bases, with 16 bases left between them. Looked up from germline, CDR1 is SQVTM and CDR2 is ANQGSEA. DNA of the CDR3: TGCAGCGTCCCTTTCAGGGAGGGGACTGAAGCTTTCTTT. Its protein is CSVPFREGTEAFF.

The chain uses TRBV20-1 and TRBJ1-1; D is unclear. V lost 0 bases to trimming and J lost 10 bases, with 6 bases between them. CDR1 and CDR2 (germline): DFQATT, SNEGSKA (reference sequence). The CDR3 covers 10 residues. For the CDR3, the DNA is TGCAGTGCTAGAGACTACGGAGCTTTCTTT. Translating it yields CSARDYGAFF.

In its sample, this clone was seen a few times. This chain joins TRBV2 and TRBJ2-5; D unresolved. Germline assignment: CDR1 SNHLY and CDR2 FYNNEI. V lost 6 bases and J lost 1, with 6 bases in between. The CDR3 contains 12 residues. The CDR3 bases are TGTGCCAGCAGGACATTCCAAGAGACCCAGTACTTC. This codes for CASRTFQETQYF.

This CDR3 reads CASSPGLAGGTDTQYF. The CDR3 region has the DNA TGTGCCAGCTCGCCGGGACTAGCGGGGGGCACAGATACGCAGTATTTT. This rearrangement joins TRBV18 to TRBJ2-3; TRBD2 agrees at 14 bases. The CDR3 consists of 16 residues. V shed 6 bases and J 1 base; nucleotides not matched to a gene: 3. Germline V gene sequence: CDR1 KGHSH, CDR2 LQKENI.

This chain joins TRBV10-3 and TRBJ2-7; 9 nucleotides align to TRBD1. CDR3 length equals 18 residues. Germline V CDR1 and CDR2: ENHRY, SYGVKD. The V and J ends lost 4 bases and 0 bases, in that order; junction bases with no gene match: 13. Here the CDR3 reads CAISGDRGYLTSSYEQYF. CDR3 nucleotides: TGTGCCATCAGTGGAGACAGGGGGTACCTCACAAGCTCCTACGAGCAGTACTTC.

The rearrangement links TRBV2 to TRBJ1-2; weak D call: TRBD1 (6 bases). The CDR3 spans 13 residues. The germline gives CDR1 SNHLY, CDR2 FYNNEI. V lost 3 bases, J lost 4 bases, and 9 bases lay in between. The CDR3 region is CASSEEQGYGYTF. The CDR3 coding sequence is TGTGCCAGCAGTGAGGAACAGGGCTATGGCTACACCTTC.

The rearrangement joins TRBV2 to TRBJ2-2; D gene unclear. From germline, CDR1 is SNHLY and CDR2 FYNNEI. V was pared by 7 bases and J by 5 bases, with 8 bases between. The CDR3 runs 12 residues. As DNA, the CDR3 is TGTGCCAGCAATGAGCGTACCGGGGAGCTGTTTTTT. It specifies CASNERTGELFF.

The CDR3 DNA sequence: TGCGCCAGCCGCAGGGTTAGCACAGATACGCAGTATTTT. This codes for CASRRVSTDTQYF. The V and J genes are TRBV5-1 and TRBJ2-3, with D maybe TRBD1 (5 bases). CDR1 and CDR2 (germline): SGHRS, YFSETQ. CDR3 length: 13 residues. V gave up 7 bases and J gave up 0 bases, with 9 bases separating them.

The V and J genes are TRBV29-1 and TRBJ2-3; unclear D gene. The CDR3 runs to 12 residues. Germline lookup yields CDR1 SQVTM and CDR2 ANQGSEA. V was pared by 4 bases and J by 0 bases, with 5 bases between. DNA of the CDR3: TGCAGCGTTGCTCCTAGCACAGATACGCAGTATTTT. Translated, it gives CSVAPSTDTQYF.

The chain couples TRBV5-1 to TRBJ2-1, with 14 bases fitting TRBD2. Germline lookup yields CDR1 SGHRS and CDR2 YFSETQ. This CDR3 comprises 15 residues. J was trimmed by 5 bases and V by 4 bases; bases with no gene match: 2. Here the CDR3 reads CASSPGLAGDNEQFF. The CDR3 DNA follows: TGCGCCAGCAGCCCGGGACTAGCGGGGGACAATGAGCAGTTCTTC.

The chain employs TRBV7-9 and TRBJ2-7; D unresolved. Trimming took off 0 bases at V and 0 bases at J, with 9 bases between the two ends. This CDR3 comprises 15 residues. CDR1 and CDR2 (germline): SEHNR, FQNEAQ (reference sequence). In DNA form, the CDR3 reads TGTGCCAGCAGCTTAGCGACCGGGTACTCCTACGAGCAGTACTTC. This translates into CASSLATGYSYEQYF. Full variable domain (outside the CDR3, taken from reference TRBV7-9 and TRBJ2-7): DTGVSQNPRHKITKRGQNVTFRCDPISEHNRLYWYRQTLGQGPEFLTYFQNEAQLEKSRLLSDRFSAERPKGSFSTLEIQRTEQGDSAMYLCASSLATGYSYEQYFGPGTRLTVT.

This clone was observed a handful of times. The chain employs TRBV4-2 and TRBJ2-3; 12 nucleotides agree with TRBD2. Per germline, CDR1 LGHNA and CDR2 YNFKEQ. The CDR3 loop spans 16 amino acids. The ends lost 4 bases at V and 6 bases at J; junction bases unmatched: 8. The CDR3 protein is CASSLTSGGSQDTQYF. The CDR3 DNA is TGTGCCAGCAGCCTCACTAGCGGGGGGAGCCAGGATACGCAGTATTTT.

The V gene is TRBV2, the J gene TRBJ2-1, with D perhaps TRBD2 (7 bases). V dropped 9 bases and J dropped 2 bases, with 17 bases sitting between them. The CDR3 runs to 15 residues. Germline assignment: CDR1 SNHLY and CDR2 FYNNEI. CDR3 loop: CARTTDGGPYNEQFF. The CDR3 DNA follows: TGTGCCAGGACGACGGACGGGGGGCCCTACAATGAGCAGTTCTTC.

V usage is TRBV6-1 and J usage is TRBJ1-6; 8 positions match TRBD1. This CDR3 is 14 amino acids long. CDR1 is MNHNS, CDR2 SASEGT, per germline. J lost 5 bases, V lost 6 bases, and 3 bases had no gene match. This CDR3 is CASRTQGDNSPLHF. DNA of the CDR3: TGTGCCAGCAGGACACAGGGGGATAATTCACCCCTCCACTTT.

The rearrangement joins TRBV6-6 to TRBJ2-7, with a possible D match to TRBD1 (7 bases). This CDR3 spans 10 amino acids. Germline V gene lookup returns CDR1 MNHNY and CDR2 SVGAGI (reference sequence). V lost 10 bases and J lost 6, with 10 bases in between. CDR3 bases: TGTGCCACCCAGGGGGGCGAGCAGTACTTC. Translation: CATQGGEQYF.

The chain is built from TRBV30 and TRBJ1-1; 7 nucleotides line up with TRBD1. From germline, CDR1 is GTSNPN and CDR2 SVGIG (reference sequence). The junction had 13 bases not matched to a gene; V was cut back by 8 bases and J by 4 bases. There are 14 residues in the CDR3. The CDR3, as DNA: TGTGCCGCAGGGCGACGACAGGGAGGCACTGAAGCTTTCTTT. Its translation is CAAGRRQGGTEAFF. The entire variable domain, with the rest obtained from reference TRBV30 and TRBJ1-1, is as follows: SQTIHQWPATLVQPVGSPLSLECTVEGTSNPNLYWYRQAAGRGLQLLFYSVGIGQISSEVPQNLSASRPQDRQFILSSKKLLLSDSGFYLCAAGRRQGGTEAFFGQGTRLTVV.

To note about this clone: Its ends do not fully match the called genes, so a read error is possible. The same CDR3 can be traced to other DNA sequences in this sample. This chain links TRBV7-2 with TRBJ1-4; D perhaps matches TRBD1 (5 bases). Germline loops: CDR1 SGHTA, CDR2 FQGNSA. The CDR3 has 16 amino acids. CDR3 in amino acids: CASSLDRGATNEKLFF. The CDR3 coding sequence is TGTGCCAGCAGTTTAGATAGGGGCGCAACTAATGAAAAACTGTTTTTT. Supplemented by reference TRBV7-2 and TRBJ1-4, the full variable domain reads GAGVSQSPSNKVTEKGKDVELRCDPISGHTALYWYRQSLGQGLEFLIYFQGNSAPDKSGLPSDRFSAERTGGSVSTLTIQRTQQEDSAVYLCASSLDRGATNEKLFFGSGTQLSVL.

This chain connects TRBV11-1 to TRBJ2-7; TRBD1 agrees at 8 bases. The germline V gene has CDR1 SGHAT and CDR2 FQDESV (reference sequence). The CDR3 runs to 15 residues. After removal of 5 bases from V and 3 bases from J, the junction contained 9 bases not matched to a gene. In DNA form, the CDR3 reads TGTGCCAGCAGCCGCCGCCGGGACAGGTTCTACGAGCAGTACTTC. It encodes CASSRRRDRFYEQYF. The full variable domain, completed using reference TRBV11-1 and TRBJ2-7, is EAEVAQSPRYKITEKSQAVAFWCDPISGHATLYWYRQILGQGPELLVQFQDESVVDDSQLPKDRFSAERLKGVDSTLKIQPAELGDSAMYLCASSRRRDRFYEQYFGPGTRLTVT.

The chain combines TRBV15 with TRBJ1-2; D remains ambiguous. Germline V gives CDR1 LNHNV, CDR2 YYDKDF (reference sequence). The CDR3 has 13 amino acids. V lost 0 bases, J lost 13 bases, and 15 bases lay in between. CDR3 in DNA: TGTGCCACCAGCAGAGAGCCGGGGATGCCTTTCACCTTC. It encodes CATSREPGMPFTF.

The chain employs TRBV4-1 and TRBJ1-3; D gene unclear. The CDR3 length is 15 residues. The germline V and J ends were trimmed by 2 bases and 4 bases, with 12 bases remaining between them. Germline V lookup: CDR1 MGHRA, CDR2 YSYEKL. The CDR3, as DNA: TGCGCCAGCAGCCAATGGAGGCAGATGGGAAACACCATATATTTT. Amino acids: CASSQWRQMGNTIYF.

The chain combines TRBV5-1 with TRBJ1-1; 7 positions match TRBD1. The germline V gene has CDR1 SGHRS and CDR2 YFSETQ. Trimming at V came to 1 base and at J to 6 bases, leaving 12 bases not matched to a gene. This CDR3 contains 16 residues. This CDR3 is CASSLRQGSPLAEAFF. DNA of the CDR3: TGCGCCAGCAGCTTGAGACAGGGTTCCCCCTTGGCTGAAGCTTTCTTT.

The J gene is TRBJ2-1, the V gene TRBV7-9; 8 bases map to TRBD1. CDR1 and CDR2 (germline): SEHNR, FQNEAQ (reference sequence). The CDR3 sequence is 17 residues long. V shed 1 base, J shed 7 bases, and the junction held 12 bases outside the gene matches. CDR3 residues: CASSLVWGTGIANEQFF. The CDR3 nucleotides read TGTGCCAGCAGCTTAGTTTGGGGGACAGGTATAGCGAATGAGCAGTTCTTC.

The table lists this clone with a few counts. This sequence joins TRBV21-1 and TRBJ2-7; the table's TRBD1 call for D was not verified on the DNA. TRBV21-1 is noted as a pseudogene. This CDR3 has 18 residues. DNA of the CDR3: TGTGCCAGCAGCAAAAAGGGACAGTCCCCATCTACCTCCTACGAGCAGTACTTC. This translates into CASSKKGQSPSTSYEQYF.

The chain carries TRBV6-6 and TRBJ1-5; unclear D gene. The V gene's germline CDR1 is MNHNY and CDR2 SVGAGI (reference sequence). V lost 2 bases and J 5 bases, leaving 4 bases between the germline ends. The CDR3 extends over 12 amino acids. The DNA of the CDR3 is TGTGCCAGCAGTTACCGCGATCAGCCCCAGCATTTT. This gives the protein CASSYRDQPQHF.